These T cell receptor beta chains were read from a single sample in a study of shared clonotypes between healthy human individuals. Only in-frame clones appear in the TCRdb table, and some are missing; sequencing was by immunoSEQ multiplex PCR. The sample includes roughly 2 million clones, roughly 94% of them seen just once. The sequencing sample was made of naive CD4+ T cells sorted from blood. The receptors were sampled from a man between 18 and 35 years old in good health. Each CDR3 is given with its conserved first and last residue. The order of the fields is J gene, clone size, V gene, D gene, CDR3 DNA, CDR3 protein. A D gene is named only where the DNA matches it firmly. The size entry is marked missing in some rows and otherwise reads once, few, many or a size class.

>TRBJ2-5|-|TRBV27|-
TGTGCCAGCAGTTTTGGGGGGCAGCCTGAGACCCAGTACTTC
CASSFGGQPETQYF
>TRBJ2-2|once|TRBV2|-
TGTGCCAGCAGTGTTTCAGGAGTAGGCGGGGAGCTGTTTTTT
CASSVSGVGGELFF
>TRBJ2-1|-|TRBV6-6|-
TGTGCCAGCAGTTTCACAGGGGAGGGTTACAATGAGCAGTTCTTC
CASSFTGEGYNEQFF
>TRBJ2-3|-|TRBV25-1|-
TGTGCCAGCATGTCACCAGAGGGGACGGCGCTCCGCGATACGCAGTATTTT
CASMSPEGTALRDTQYF
>TRBJ2-1|-|TRBV28|-
TGTGCCAGCTCGACGGGCCCGTACAATGAGCAGTTCTTC
CASSTGPYNEQFF
>TRBJ2-3|few|TRBV5-1|TRBD2
TGCGCCAGCAGCTTGGGCCAGCGGGGGACACGCACAGATACGCAGTATTTT
CASSLGQRGTRTDTQYF
>TRBJ1-6|-|TRBV27|TRBD1
TGTGCCCCAAGATCCATAACAGGGGCTTCCAATTCACCCCTCCACTTT
CAPRSITGASNSPLHF
>TRBJ2-1|-|TRBV5-1|TRBD1
TGCGCCAGCAGCTTGAACAGGGGGCTTCAAGATGAGCAGTTCTTC
CASSLNRGLQDEQFF
>TRBJ1-4|-|TRBV9|-
TGTGCCAGCAGCTCCCCTGCGGGGGGCGGTGACGAAAAACTGTTTTTT
CASSSPAGGGDEKLFF
>TRBJ1-2|-|TRBV5-1|-
TGCGCCAGCAGCTTGGCCTCAGGATTGGGGGTTAACTATGGCTACACCTTC
CASSLASGLGVNYGYTF
>TRBJ2-3|-|TRBV4-2|TRBD2
TGTGCCAGCAGCCAAGAATTCCTAGCGGGGATGGCAGATACGCAGTATTTT
CASSQEFLAGMADTQYF
>TRBJ2-2|-|TRBV4-3|TRBD2
TGCGCCAGCAGCCAGACTAGCGGGAGGGCCGCCGGGGAGCTGTTTTTT
CASSQTSGRAAGELFF
>TRBJ1-5|few|TRBV2|-
TGTGCCAGCAGTGAGTTGGGGGGCAATCAGCCCCAGCATTTT
CASSELGGNQPQHF
>TRBJ2-7|-|TRBV5-6|-
TGTGCCAGCAGCTTGGAGTGGTACTACGAGCAGTACTTC
CASSLEWYYEQYF
>TRBJ1-1|-|TRBV6-6|TRBD1
TGTGCCAGCAGCCCTGGGGACAGGGTGAACACTGAAGCTTTCTTT
CASSPGDRVNTEAFF
>TRBJ2-5|-|TRBV6-5|-
TGTGCCAGCCGTTTCCGGGGATCAGAGACCCAGTACTTC
CASRFRGSETQYF
>TRBJ2-7|-|TRBV2|TRBD1
TGTGCCAGCAGGGGGACAGGGAACTACGAGCAGTACTTC
CASRGTGNYEQYF
>TRBJ1-1|-|TRBV7-2|-
TGTGCCAGCAGCTGGGGACGGACCTTGAACACTGAAGCTTTCTTT
CASSWGRTLNTEAFF
>TRBJ1-1|-|TRBV5-1|TRBD1
TGCGCCAGCAGCGCCGACCAGGGACAGATGAACACTGAAGCTTTCTTT
CASSADQGQMNTEAFF
>TRBJ1-1|-|TRBV28|TRBD1
TGTGCCAGCAGTTTATCCCGACAGGGGCTCTACCTGAACACTGAAGCTTTCTTT
CASSLSRQGLYLNTEAFF
>TRBJ2-6|once|TRBV5-4|-
TGTGCCAGCAGCCGACAGGTTGGTGGGGCCAACGTCCTGACTTTC
CASSRQVGGANVLTF
>TRBJ2-3|-|TRBV5-6|-
TGTGCCAGCAGCGCCCTCGGTCCACCTGGAGATACGCAGTATTTT
CASSALGPPGDTQYF
>TRBJ1-3|once|TRBV5-6|TRBD1
TGTGCCAGCAGCTTTAGGACAGGGGCTGGAAACACCATATATTTT
CASSFRTGAGNTIYF
>TRBJ1-6|-|TRBV7-6|-
TGTGCCAGCAGCCCAAACCGCAGGGGCCCTAAGAATTCACCCCTCCACTTT
CASSPNRRGPKNSPLHF
>TRBJ1-5|-|TRBV2|-
TGTGCCAGCAGTGAACCGGGGCAGCCCCAGCATTTT
CASSEPGQPQHF
>TRBJ1-5|-|TRBV6-1|TRBD1
TGTGCCAGCAGTGAGGGACAGGGCCTTTATAGCAATCAGCCCCAGCATTTT
CASSEGQGLYSNQPQHF
>TRBJ2-1|-|TRBV5-4|-
TGTGCCAGCAGCTCCGCCATAGCGGTGGATGAGCAGTTCTTC
CASSSAIAVDEQFF
>TRBJ1-5|-|TRBV29-1|-
TGCAGCGCCGGGGGGGGTTCGAGCAATCAGCCCCAGCATTTT
CSAGGGSSNQPQHF
>TRBJ2-7|-|TRBV7-5|-
TGTGCCAGAAACCATCTCGGGGGCCGGAGCTCCTACGAGCAGTACTTC
CARNHLGGRSSYEQYF
>TRBJ1-6|-|TRBV7-2|-
TGTGCCAGCAGCTTAGGGAGATATAATTCACCCCTCCACTTT
CASSLGRYNSPLHF
>TRBJ1-2|-|TRBV28|-
TGTGCCAGCAGTTCCTGGGGAAACTATGGCTACACCTTC
CASSSWGNYGYTF
>TRBJ1-5|-|TRBV18|-
TGTGCCAGCTCACCTGGGGGGAATCAGCCCCAGCATTTT
CASSPGGNQPQHF
>TRBJ2-3|-|TRBV6-6|TRBD2
TGTGCCAGCAGTTACCCCGGGACTAGCGGTCCAGATACGCAGTATTTT
CASSYPGTSGPDTQYF
>TRBJ1-4|-|TRBV7-2|TRBD1
TGTGCCAGCAGCTCCGGGACAGGGTTGGAAAAACTGTTTTTT
CASSSGTGLEKLFF